This TCR beta chain was observed in a study of blood T cell repertoires in COVID-19. In the authors' methods: Counts of nucleated cells, estimated from reference gene primer amplification, were obtained. Measured with immunoSEQ multiplex PCR; TCRdb has only the in-frame clones, and not every one. The V and J calls and clone size come from that table; D and trimming were worked out from the DNA. Of tens of thousands of clones in the sample, 79% were seen once. Germline V gives CDR1 MNHEY, CDR2 SMNVEV (reference sequence). The ends were cut back, 2 bases at V and 6 bases at J, with 19 bases in the middle. CDR3 length equals 16 residues. Only a few counts were recorded for this clone.

This receptor was identified in a human donor in a cohort sampled during active COVID-19. Sequenced: peripheral blood. The V gene is TRBV27, the J gene TRBJ1-2; no reliable D call. DNA for the CDR3: TGTGCCAGCAGTTTAAGACTTGGGGAGAACGCGAATGGCTACACCTTC. Residues: CASSLRLGENANGYTF.